The clone carrying this T cell receptor beta chain was seen ten or more times. The antigen is undetermined. The V and J ends lost 1 base and 4 bases respectively, with 4 bases between them. The V gene's germline CDR1 is DFQATT and CDR2 SNEGSKA (reference sequence). The CDR3 has 11 residues. These data are taken from a study of CD8 T cells in ankylosing spondylitis. Study results and limitations: A motif in TCR beta, a set of seven to nine highly homologous variants, appeared characteristic of ankylosing spondylitis blood.

TCRdb reprocessed the 5' RACE reads with MiXCR, giving one entry per CDR3 protein. The sample comprises hundreds of thousands of distinct CDR3 sequences, over 9.5% of which are singletons, and 0.51% rests with the top ten. The sequenced material came from blood, either unsorted or a sorted T cell fraction (not recorded which). The gene calls are TRBV20-1 and TRBJ1-2, with D unclear. The sequence was collected from a male donor with ankylosing spondylitis. CDR3 bases: TGCAGTGCTAGAGTTGCCTATGGCTACACCTTC. Translation: CSARVAYGYTF.